The clone carrying this T cell receptor beta chain has just a few counts. A second 7 to 11 cycle PCR used barcoded and J-beta primers. One entry per CDR3 protein, called by TCRdb with MiXCR from the 5' RACE reads. The repertoire holds around 970,000 distinct CDR3 sequences, with roughly 47% as singletons. The data belong to a study of blood T cells in healthy people across ages. The CDR3 is made up of 14 amino acids. Trimming stripped 5 bases from V and 9 bases from J, with 17 bases between. Germline V gives CDR1 SGHTA, CDR2 FQGTGA. The chain combines TRBV7-3 with TRBJ2-1, with D possibly TRBD2 on 9 matching bases. The clonotype originates from a woman in her fifties or sixties in good health. The sequencing sample was made of blood. CDR3 sequence: CASSPRGREGEQFF. CDR3 sequence (DNA): TGTGCCAGCAGCCCCAGGGGGCGGGAGGGTGAGCAGTTCTTC. Together with reference TRBV7-3 and TRBJ2-1, the CDR3 gives the full variable domain: GAGVSQTPSNKVTEKGKYVELRCDPISGHTALYWYRQSLGQGPEFLIYFQGTGAADDSGLPNDRFFAVRPEGSVSTLKIQRTERGDSAVYLCASSPRGREGEQFFGPGTRLTVL.